This TCR beta chain appears in the sequencing data of a study of T cells after posttransplantation cyclophosphamide. This clone is labeled medium-sized. Assay used: immunoSEQ multiplex PCR; TCRdb lists only in-frame clones, some missing. The sample contains under 650 clones, none of them singletons. Busulfan-fludarabine conditioning, marrow transplant, and cyclophosphamide on days +3 and +4 were administered. Trimming left V 0 bases short and J 9 bases short, with 13 bases between. Germline lookup yields CDR1 SGDLS and CDR2 YYNGEE. The CDR3 runs to 14 residues. This clonotype originated in a young adult male patient who received an allogeneic stem cell transplant from a related donor, was CMV-positive, and had acute GVHD only. Some T cells may have originated in the graft donor. This sequence joins TRBV9 and TRBJ2-1; D is unresolved. The material sequenced was PBMCs, taken 32 days after allogeneic stem cell transplant with posttransplant cyclophosphamide. Here the CDR3 DNA reads TGTGCCAGCAGCGTAGTACCCCATCGGTCTGAGCAGTTCTTC. Its protein is CASSVVPHRSEQFF. The whole variable domain, remainder taken from reference TRBV9 and TRBJ2-1, is DSGVTQTPKHLITATGQRVTLRCSPRSGDLSVYWYQQSLDQGLQFLIQYYNGEERAKGNILERFSAQQFPDLHSELNLSSLELGDSALYFCASSVVPHRSEQFFGPGTRLTVL.